These 32 T cell receptor beta chains were sequenced from one sample in a study of blood T cell repertoires in COVID-19 (dated by TCRdb to about 2020). Receptor amplification or capture employed the immunoSEQ multiplex PCR assay. What TCRdb holds here is the immuneACCESS table cut down to in-frame rearrangements. Part of the clones is not present; checked against another copy, under half of the missing clones reflect an unresolved V gene, and the others are unexplained. The sample includes 200,000 to 250,000 clones, with more than 80% observed a single time. The top ten hold 7.5% to 9% of the sample. Sequenced: peripheral blood. These TCRs come from a woman older than 75 with COVID-19, enrolled during active disease.

This chain uses TRBV19 with TRBJ2-3; D remains ambiguous. The V and J ends lost 4 bases and 2 bases respectively, with 7 bases between them. CDR1 is LNHDA and CDR2 is SQIVND in the germline V gene (reference sequence). This CDR3 comprises 13 residues. CDR3: CASSSASTDTQYF. The CDR3 DNA sequence: TGTGCCAGTAGTAGCGCCTCCACAGATACGCAGTATTTT.

The chain employs TRBV28 and TRBJ1-2; 9 nucleotides match TRBD1. J lost 8 bases, V lost 7 bases, and 5 bases had no gene match. Germline loops: CDR1 MDHEN, CDR2 SYDVKM. The CDR3 consists of 12 residues. CDR3 DNA: TGTGCCAGCAACGGACAGGGGATAGGCTACACCTTC. The encoded protein is CASNGQGIGYTF.

The rearrangement links TRBV18 to TRBJ2-7; 7 bases match TRBD2. Germline assignment: CDR1 KGHSH and CDR2 LQKENI. The CDR3 runs to 15 residues. V was pared by 3 bases and J by 2 bases, with 7 bases of the junction left unmatched. The CDR3 DNA is TGTGCCAGCTCACCCGGGTTGGGGGGGACCTACGAGCAGTACTTC. The encoded protein is CASSPGLGGTYEQYF.

This chain connects TRBV18 to TRBJ1-3; tentatively, D is TRBD1 (5 bases). Per the germline V gene, CDR1 is KGHSH and CDR2 is LQKENI. This CDR3 comprises 16 residues. Trimming pared 2 bases from V and 3 bases from J, leaving 14 bases between. The CDR3 sequence is CASSPAGDRIGNTIYF. The DNA for the CDR3 is TGTGCCAGCTCACCAGCGGGGGACCGAATTGGAAACACCATATATTTT.

V and J are TRBV15 and TRBJ1-5; tentative D call: TRBD1 (5 bases). Looked up from germline, CDR1 is LNHNV and CDR2 is YYDKDF (reference sequence). CDR3 size: 16 residues. The ends were cut back, 3 bases at V and 3 bases at J, with 15 bases in the middle. The CDR3 here is CATSRGGWEANQPQHF. For the CDR3, the DNA is TGTGCCACCAGCAGGGGGGGTTGGGAGGCCAATCAGCCCCAGCATTTT.

The chain uses TRBV7-3 and TRBJ2-5; D call uncertain. This CDR3 is 14 amino acids long. Germline-derived CDR1 and CDR2 are SGHTA and FQGTGA. Trimming left V 2 bases short and J 4 bases short, with 11 bases between. This CDR3 reads CASSLDGLVETQYF. DNA of the CDR3: TGTGCCAGCAGCTTAGATGGTCTAGTAGAGACCCAGTACTTC.

This chain links TRBV20-1 with TRBJ2-7, with 9 bases lining up with TRBD2. J lost 6 bases, V lost 3 bases, and 9 bases had no gene match. CDR1 DFQATT and CDR2 SNEGSKA come from the germline V gene (reference sequence). The CDR3 contains 14 residues. DNA of the CDR3: TGCAGTGCTAGTAGCGGGGGAAAGGGACTCGAGCAGTACTTC. Amino acids: CSASSGGKGLEQYF.

The V call is TRBV28, the J call TRBJ2-3; D is perhaps TRBD1 (5 bases). V was clipped by 7 bases and J by 3 bases, with 17 bases between them. This CDR3 has 15 residues. CDR1 MDHEN and CDR2 SYDVKM come from the germline V gene. CDR3 sequence: CASTLGASGTDTQYF. In nucleotides, the CDR3 is TGTGCCAGCACTCTAGGGGCCTCCGGGACAGATACGCAGTATTTT.

This clone was detected only once. The genes are TRBV2 and TRBJ1-2, with D uncertain. Germline loops: CDR1 SNHLY, CDR2 FYNNEI. There are 12 residues in the CDR3. V lost 4 bases, J lost 5 bases, and 8 bases lay in between. The CDR3 protein is CASSGMTYGYTF. CDR3 nucleotides: TGTGCCAGCAGTGGAATGACATATGGCTACACCTTC.

This clone showed up just once. J is TRBJ1-4 and V is TRBV15, with D perhaps matching TRBD1 (6 bases). The germline gives CDR1 LNHNV, CDR2 YYDKDF (reference sequence). The CDR3 loop spans 13 amino acids. V was cut by 5 bases and J by 9 bases, with 13 bases left in between. The CDR3 bases are TGTGCCACCAGCGGGAAGGACAGCAAAAAACTGTTTTTT. It translates to CATSGKDSKKLFF.

The sample holds one count of this clone. Germline is not matched at one junction end, which may reflect a read error. The chain has TRBV19 and TRBJ1-2; D gene uncertain. Germline V gives CDR1 LNHDA, CDR2 SQIVND (reference sequence). The CDR3 runs 12 residues. The CDR3 DNA reads as TGTGCCAGTAGTATGTCCGTTGCGGAGCTCTTCTTC. The encoded protein is CASSMSVAELFF.

J is TRBJ2-3 and V is TRBV19; no clear D gene. This CDR3 spans 18 amino acids. Looked up from germline, CDR1 is LNHDA and CDR2 is SQIVND (reference sequence). The V and J ends lost 1 base and 2 bases respectively, with 19 bases between them. As DNA, the CDR3 is TGTGCCAGTAGTATAGTGGAGAGGTCGACGGCAAACACAGATACGCAGTATTTT. It specifies CASSIVERSTANTDTQYF.

This clone was detected ten times or more. The V gene is TRBV6-1, the J gene TRBJ1-6, with TRBD1 matching 7 bases. V lost 3 bases and J lost 9; bases outside the gene matches: 8. This CDR3 has 15 amino acids. Germline V gene lookup returns CDR1 MNHNS and CDR2 SASEGT. The CDR3 DNA reads TGTGCCAGCAGTGATTCTTCAGGGGGTGGTTCACCCCTCCACTTT. Its protein is CASSDSSGGGSPLHF.

The chain links TRBV3-1 (or the pseudogene TRBV3-2) to TRBJ2-7; perhaps TRBD1 as D (6 bases). CDR1 and CDR2 (germline): LGHDT, YNNKEL (reference sequence). CDR3 length: 14 residues. Trimming removed 3 bases at V and 2 bases at J, with 11 bases between. The CDR3 DNA follows: TGTGCCAGCAGCCACAGGACAGCAGCCTACGAGCAGTACTTC. It translates to CASSHRTAAYEQYF.

This clone has just one count. The V and J genes are TRBV3-1 (or the pseudogene TRBV3-2) and TRBJ2-2, with D perhaps TRBD2 (6 bases). This CDR3 spans 12 amino acids. Trimming left V 5 bases short and J 7 bases short, with 8 bases between. Looked up from germline, CDR1 is LGHDT and CDR2 is YNNKEL (reference sequence). The CDR3 DNA reads as TGTGCCAGCAGCTCAGCGGGCGGGGAGCTGTTTTTT. Translation gives CASSSAGGELFF.

The genes are TRBV11-2 and TRBJ2-1; D possibly corresponds to TRBD2 (6 bases). The CDR3 length is 15 residues. Germline assignment: CDR1 SGHAT and CDR2 FQNNGV. V was cut by 5 bases and J by 7 bases, with 18 bases left in between. In DNA, the CDR3 is TGTGCCAGCAGCCGAGACAGCGGACTAAGGAATGAGCAGTTCTTC. Translation: CASSRDSGLRNEQFF.

The chain has TRBV6-4 and TRBJ2-7; TRBD1 agrees at 8 bases. Germline assignment: CDR1 MRHNA and CDR2 SNTAGT. J was trimmed by 2 bases and V by 7 bases; bases with no gene match: 13. The CDR3 extends over 16 amino acids. The CDR3 here is CASIAPGDRYTYEQYF. Written as DNA, the CDR3 is TGTGCCAGCATCGCCCCCGGGGACAGGTATACCTACGAGCAGTACTTC.

The gene calls are TRBV5-1 and TRBJ1-1; 9 bases align to TRBD1. Germline V gene data show CDR1 as SGHRS and CDR2 as YFSETQ. CDR3 length: 18 residues. J gave up 1 base and V 6 bases, and 16 bases lay outside the gene matches. Here the CDR3 reads CASTPLSGTGRGNTEAFF. The CDR3 DNA reads TGCGCCAGCACCCCCCTCTCCGGGACAGGGAGGGGGAACACTGAAGCTTTCTTT. Full variable domain (remainder filled in from reference TRBV5-1 and TRBJ1-1): KAGVTQTPRYLIKTRGQQVTLSCSPISGHRSVSWYQQTPGQGLQFLFEYFSETQRNKGNFPGRFSGRQFSNSRSEMNVSTLELGDSALYLCASTPLSGTGRGNTEAFFGQGTRLTVV.

The genes are TRBV5-1 and TRBJ1-2; TRBD1 matches 8 bases. CDR3 size: 15 residues. Germline loops: CDR1 SGHRS, CDR2 YFSETQ. Germline trimming cut 3 bases from V and 4 bases from J; bases unmatched to any gene: 8. The CDR3 DNA reads as TGCGCCAGCAGCTCAGAGGGACAGGAAGTCTATGGCTACACCTTC. Protein sequence: CASSSEGQEVYGYTF.

The chain employs TRBV19 and TRBJ2-3; D possibly corresponds to TRBD2 (7 bases). The germline gives CDR1 LNHDA, CDR2 SQIVND (reference sequence). The CDR3 spans 14 residues. V was cut by 7 bases and J by 6 bases, with 17 bases left in between. CDR3: CASTPRGAGDTQYF. DNA of the CDR3: TGTGCCAGTACCCCTCGGGGGGCGGGTGATACGCAGTATTTT.

The chain couples TRBV7-9 to TRBJ2-7, with TRBD1 matching over 7 bases. The CDR3 has 14 amino acids. CDR1 is SEHNR, CDR2 FQNEAQ, per germline (reference sequence). Trimming cost V 5 bases and J 3 bases; bases outside gene matches: 7. Here the CDR3 DNA reads TGTGCCAGCAGCCGGGACAGTGGCTTCTACGAGCAGTACTTC. Translating it yields CASSRDSGFYEQYF.

This clone was seen a handful of times. The chain has TRBV21-1 and TRBJ2-7; no check of the table's D call, TRBD1, against the DNA was made. TRBV21-1 is designated a pseudogene. The CDR3 totals 13 residues. In nucleotides, the CDR3 is TGTGCCAGCCCCAGGGCTCCCTCCTACGAGCAGTACTTC. It specifies CASPRAPSYEQYF.

The rearrangement uses TRBV2 and TRBJ2-1; the match to TRBD1 covers 10 bases. This CDR3 spans 14 amino acids. The V segment lost 6 bases and the J segment 10 bases; nucleotides outside the gene matches: 9. Germline V gives CDR1 SNHLY, CDR2 FYNNEI. DNA of the CDR3: TGTGCCAGCAGGGGGACAGGGGTAATCGGGGAGCAGTTCTTC. It is translated as CASRGTGVIGEQFF.

The chain recombines TRBV9 with TRBJ1-4; D may be TRBD1 (6 bases). The CDR3 contains 15 residues. With 0 bases removed from V and 5 bases from J, the gap between germline ends came to 11 bases. CDR1 and CDR2 from the germline V gene are SGDLS and YYNGEE. The DNA for the CDR3 is TGTGCCAGCAGCGTAGGGGGTGGACAGAATGAAAAACTGTTTTTT. Amino acid sequence: CASSVGGGQNEKLFF.

The chain is built from TRBV24-1 and TRBJ2-3; 9 bases map to TRBD1. The CDR3 runs 13 residues. Unmatched junction bases numbered 2, after V lost 8 bases and J lost 3 bases. Germline loops: CDR1 KGHDR, CDR2 SFDVKD. CDR3 region: CATTGQGTDTQYF. The CDR3 DNA is TGTGCCACCACGGGACAGGGAACAGATACGCAGTATTTT.

The gene calls are TRBV11-1 and TRBJ1-1; the D is unclear. In germline, CDR1 is SGHAT, CDR2 FQDESV (reference sequence). The length of the CDR3 is 13 residues. Trimming shortened V by 1 base and J by 6 bases, and 9 bases separated the two germline ends. The CDR3, as DNA: TGTGCCAGCAGCTTAGAAGCAAGCGCTGAAGCTTTCTTT. Protein product: CASSLEASAEAFF.

J is TRBJ1-2 and V is TRBV5-8; unclear D gene. CDR1 and CDR2 from the germline V gene are SGHTS and YDEGEE. Trimming stripped 0 bases from V and 1 base from J, with 4 bases between. CDR3 length equals 13 residues. The CDR3, as DNA: TGTGCCAGCAGCTTGGCCCGTAACTATGGCTACACCTTC. It codes for CASSLARNYGYTF.

This clone was counted ten times or more. V gene TRBV5-4 combines with J gene TRBJ1-2; D unclear. The CDR3 is 16 residues long. V dropped 0 bases and J dropped 4 bases, with 16 bases sitting between them. Germline V gene lookup returns CDR1 SGHNT and CDR2 YYREEE (reference sequence). CDR3 amino acids: CASSLVLARVTYGYTF. In DNA form, the CDR3 reads TGTGCCAGCAGCTTGGTCCTGGCTCGGGTGACCTATGGCTACACCTTC. Full variable domain (outside the CDR3, taken from reference TRBV5-4 and TRBJ1-2): ETGVTQSPTHLIKTRGQQVTLRCSSQSGHNTVSWYQQALGQGPQFIFQYYREEENGRGNFPPRFSGLQFPNYSSELNVNALELDDSALYLCASSLVLARVTYGYTFGSGTRLTVV.

This rearrangement joins TRBV6-1 to TRBJ1-1; D call uncertain. With 2 bases removed from V and 9 bases from J, the gap between germline ends came to 7 bases. The germline V gene encodes CDR1 MNHNS and CDR2 SASEGT. The CDR3 has 11 residues. The CDR3 sequence is CASSEPRKAFF. In DNA form, the CDR3 reads TGTGCCAGCAGTGAACCCAGGAAAGCTTTCTTT.

Turning to this clone: The sample carries other DNA sequences with the same CDR3. The chain couples TRBV2 to TRBJ1-1; unclear D gene. Germline V CDR1 and CDR2: SNHLY, FYNNEI. The V gene lost 6 bases and the J gene lost 2 bases, with 7 bases spanning the gap. The CDR3 totals 12 residues. For the CDR3, the DNA is TGTGCCAGCAGGCCGGGAAACACTGAAGCTTTCTTT. Protein: CASRPGNTEAFF.

The chain recombines TRBV9 with TRBJ1-6; unclear D gene. The CDR3 spans 11 residues. V lost 7 bases to trimming and J lost 6 bases, with 5 bases between them. The germline CDR1 and CDR2 sequences are SGDLS and YYNGEE. In DNA, the CDR3 is TGTGCCAGCGGCTCTAATTCACCCCTCCACTTT. Its protein product is CASGSNSPLHF. Full variable domain (rest looked up from reference TRBV9 and TRBJ1-6): DSGVTQTPKHLITATGQRVTLRCSPRSGDLSVYWYQQSLDQGLQFLIQYYNGEERAKGNILERFSAQQFPDLHSELNLSSLELGDSALYFCASGSNSPLHFGNGTRLTVT.

The rearrangement joins TRBV5-3 to TRBJ2-3; D perhaps matches TRBD1 (5 bases). TRBV5-3 is an ORF; its function is uncertain. CDR3 size: 18 residues. Trimming pared 1 base from V and 2 bases from J, leaving 20 bases between. The DNA of the CDR3 is TGTGCCAGAAGCTTGTTTCAAGGGGCCCGGCGATACACAGATACGCAGTATTTT. It yields the protein CARSLFQGARRYTDTQYF.